The clone carrying this T cell receptor (beta chain) was seen a handful of times. Its antigen is undetermined. The data are from a study of shared clonotypes between healthy human individuals. Whole-study findings and limits: Clonotype sharing across donors was expected to vary with sequencing depth.

Trimming shortened V by 6 bases and J by 5 bases, and 17 bases separated the two germline ends. The CDR3 sequence is 15 residues long. CDR1 is MNHNY and CDR2 is SVGAGI in the germline V gene (reference sequence). On sorted subsets, replicate PCRs used roughly 220 ng DNA, or tens of thousands of T cell genomes. Measured with immunoSEQ multiplex PCR; TCRdb has only the in-frame clones, and not every one. The profile shows 600,000 to 700,000 clones, more than 70% of them singletons. This TCR was recovered from a woman in her twenties or thirties in good health. Sequencing was carried out using memory CD4+ T cells sorted from blood. The subset denotes: CD45RA-negative fraction. This sequence joins TRBV6-6 and TRBJ1-5; D might be TRBD1 (5 bases). The CDR3 protein is CASRTGTVTYQPQHF. DNA for the CDR3: TGTGCCAGCAGAACCGGGACCGTCACTTATCAGCCCCAGCATTTT.